The clone carrying this TCR beta chain occurred once. Antigen specificity is unknown. The data originate from a study of T cell repertoires and HLA-DP antigens. Across the study: In vitro CD4+ alloreactivity was against HeLa-presented HLA-DP. Alloantigens: one with one groove difference and one with approximately 9 differences versus self.

Assay: immunoSEQ multiplex PCR; the TCRdb copy retains only in-frame clones and omits some. This table holds 90,000 to 130,000 clones, about 92% found once. This CDR3 has 15 residues. Germline CDR1 is SGHTA and CDR2 is FQGNSA. V gave up 1 base and J gave up 1 base, with 10 bases separating them. This TCR came from a woman under 30 in good health and CMV-seronegative. The V gene is TRBV7-2, the J gene TRBJ1-1; D remains ambiguous. The sequencing input was CD4+ T cells from PBMCs. CDR3 protein: CASSLGATTNTEAFF. The CDR3 bases are TGTGCCAGCAGCTTAGGTGCGACTACGAACACTGAAGCTTTCTTT. The complete variable domain, with remaining parts taken from reference TRBV7-2 and TRBJ1-1, reads GAGVSQSPSNKVTEKGKDVELRCDPISGHTALYWYRQSLGQGLEFLIYFQGNSAPDKSGLPSDRFSAERTGGSVSTLTIQRTQQEDSAVYLCASSLGATTNTEAFFGQGTRLTVV.